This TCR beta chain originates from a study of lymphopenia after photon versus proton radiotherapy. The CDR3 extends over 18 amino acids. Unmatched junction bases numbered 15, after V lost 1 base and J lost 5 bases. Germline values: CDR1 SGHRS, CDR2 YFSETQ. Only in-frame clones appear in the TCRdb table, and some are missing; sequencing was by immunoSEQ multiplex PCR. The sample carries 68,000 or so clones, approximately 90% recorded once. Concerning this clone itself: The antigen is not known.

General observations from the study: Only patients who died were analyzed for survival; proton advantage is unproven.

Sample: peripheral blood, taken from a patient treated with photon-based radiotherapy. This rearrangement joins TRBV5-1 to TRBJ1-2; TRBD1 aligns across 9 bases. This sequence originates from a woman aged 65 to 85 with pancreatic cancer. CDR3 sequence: CASSLTGTGLGGLYGYTF. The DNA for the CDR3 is TGCGCCAGCAGCTTGACCGGGACAGGGTTAGGGGGCTTGTATGGCTACACCTTC.